This entry concerns a single T cell receptor beta chain. These data originate in a study of immune evolution from preneoplasia to lung adenocarcinoma. The assay was immunoSEQ multiplex PCR, and TCRdb's table has in-frame clones only and misses some. The sample carries around 5,100 clones, around 80% recorded once. The germline V gene encodes CDR1 SGHRS and CDR2 YFSETQ. The ends were cut back, 0 bases at V and 0 bases at J, with 10 bases in the middle. The CDR3 extends over 16 amino acids. The J gene is TRBJ1-3, the V gene TRBV5-1; D is possibly TRBD1 (5 bases). The sequenced sample consisted of FFPE adjacent normal lung tissue. This receptor was identified in a person aged 55 to 79 with lung adenocarcinoma. The CDR3: CASSLGSGGSGNTIYF. As DNA, the CDR3 is TGCGCCAGCAGCTTGGGGTCCGGGGGCTCTGGAAACACCATATATTTT.